This T cell receptor (beta chain) was found in a study of CD8 T cells in ankylosing spondylitis. Study results and caveats: Seemingly distinctive of ankylosing spondylitis blood was a TCR beta motif formed by eight highly homologous variants. Reports say disease-linked clones showed up significantly more in matched ankylosing spondylitis synovial fluid.

A quantitative 5'-RACE method, one with molecular barcodes, was used to make TCR beta libraries. TCRdb passed the 5' RACE reads through MiXCR, listing each CDR3 protein once. The data contain roughly 400,000 distinct CDR3 sequences, about 22% of them seen just once; the ten biggest clones take up about 16%. In this sample, this clonotype turned up once. Its antigen is unidentified. V was pared by 0 bases and J by 9 bases, with 3 bases of the junction left unmatched. Germline V gene lookup returns CDR1 SGHRS and CDR2 YFSETQ. The CDR3 has 14 residues. The chain carries TRBV5-1 and TRBJ2-1, with 10 bases lining up with TRBD2. This receptor was taken from a male donor with ankylosing spondylitis. Sequencing input: blood, either unsorted or a sorted T cell fraction (not recorded which). In DNA form, the CDR3 reads TGCGCCAGCAGCTTGGGCACTAGCGGGACTGAGCAGTTCTTC. It encodes CASSLGTSGTEQFF.